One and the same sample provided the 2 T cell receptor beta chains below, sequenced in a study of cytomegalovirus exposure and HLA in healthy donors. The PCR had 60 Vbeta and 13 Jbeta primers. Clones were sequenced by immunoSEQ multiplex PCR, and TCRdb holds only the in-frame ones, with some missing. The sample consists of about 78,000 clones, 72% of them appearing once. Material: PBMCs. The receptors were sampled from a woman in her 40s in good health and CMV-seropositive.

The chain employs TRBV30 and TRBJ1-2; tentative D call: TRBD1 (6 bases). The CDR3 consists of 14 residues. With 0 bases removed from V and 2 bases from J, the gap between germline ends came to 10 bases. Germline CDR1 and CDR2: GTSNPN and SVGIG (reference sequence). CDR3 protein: CAWSVNRANYGYTF. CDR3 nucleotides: TGTGCCTGGAGTGTAAACAGGGCCAACTATGGCTACACCTTC.

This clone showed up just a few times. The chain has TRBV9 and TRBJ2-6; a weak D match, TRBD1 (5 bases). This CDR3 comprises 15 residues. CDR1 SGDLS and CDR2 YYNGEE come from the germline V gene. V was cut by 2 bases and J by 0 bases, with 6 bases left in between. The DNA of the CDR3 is TGTGCCAGCAGCGTCGACAGCTCTGGGGCCAACGTCCTGACTTTC. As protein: CASSVDSSGANVLTF. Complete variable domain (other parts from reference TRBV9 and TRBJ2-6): DSGVTQTPKHLITATGQRVTLRCSPRSGDLSVYWYQQSLDQGLQFLIQYYNGEERAKGNILERFSAQQFPDLHSELNLSSLELGDSALYFCASSVDSSGANVLTFGAGSRLTVL.